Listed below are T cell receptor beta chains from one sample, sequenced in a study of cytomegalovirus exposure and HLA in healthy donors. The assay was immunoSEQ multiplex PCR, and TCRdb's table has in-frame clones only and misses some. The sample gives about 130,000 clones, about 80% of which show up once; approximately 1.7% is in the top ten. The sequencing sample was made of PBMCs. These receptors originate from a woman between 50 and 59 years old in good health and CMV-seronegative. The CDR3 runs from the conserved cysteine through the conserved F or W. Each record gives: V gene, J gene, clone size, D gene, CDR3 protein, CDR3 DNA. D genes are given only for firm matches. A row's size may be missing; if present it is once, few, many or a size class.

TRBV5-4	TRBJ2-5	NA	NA	CASSYPRETQYF	TGTGCCAGCAGCTACCCTAGGGAGACCCAGTACTTC
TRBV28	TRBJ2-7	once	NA	CASSPPGGYEQYF	TGTGCCAGCAGTCCCCCCGGCGGGTACGAGCAGTACTTC
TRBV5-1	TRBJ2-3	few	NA	CASSLLTDTQYF	TGCGCCAGCAGCCTCCTCACAGATACGCAGTATTTT
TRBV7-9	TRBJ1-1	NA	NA	CASSSMPLMANTEAFF	TGTGCCAGCAGTTCCATGCCACTAATGGCGAACACTGAAGCTTTCTTT
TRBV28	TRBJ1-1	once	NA	CASTGPGVYEAFF	TGTGCCAGCACAGGTCCGGGGGTGTATGAAGCTTTCTTT
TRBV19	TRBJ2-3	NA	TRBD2	CASRSGAQDTQYF	TGTGCCAGTCGAAGCGGGGCCCAAGATACGCAGTATTTT
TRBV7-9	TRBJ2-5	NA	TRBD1	CASSFGTGGAGETQYF	TGTGCCAGCAGCTTCGGGACAGGGGGTGCCGGGGAGACCCAGTACTTC
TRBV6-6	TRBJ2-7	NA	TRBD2	CASSQLAGAREQYF	TGTGCCAGCAGTCAACTAGCGGGAGCCCGCGAGCAGTACTTC
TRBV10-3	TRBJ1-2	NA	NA	CAISGPPNYGYTF	TGTGCCATCAGTGGTCCTCCTAACTATGGCTACACCTTC
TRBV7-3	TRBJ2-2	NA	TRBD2	CASRNSGTATGELFF	TGTGCCAGCAGAAATAGCGGGACGGCCACCGGGGAGCTGTTTTTT
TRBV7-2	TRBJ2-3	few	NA	CASSLAWRAGTDTQYF	TGTGCCAGCAGCTTAGCGTGGCGGGCAGGAACAGATACGCAGTATTTT
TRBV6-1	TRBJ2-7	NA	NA	CASSEGRQVAAYEQYF	TGTGCCAGCAGTGAAGGCCGACAGGTAGCTGCCTACGAGCAGTACTTC
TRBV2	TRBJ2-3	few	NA	CASSLSLGGDTQYF	TGTGCCAGCAGTTTGTCTCTCGGAGGAGATACGCAGTATTTT
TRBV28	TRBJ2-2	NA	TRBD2	CASSLRTSGRDGELFF	TGTGCCAGCAGTCTCCGGACTAGCGGGAGAGACGGGGAGCTGTTTTTT
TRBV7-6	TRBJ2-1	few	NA	CASSLASSTIYNEQFF	TGTGCCAGCAGCTTAGCGAGTTCGACTATATACAATGAGCAGTTCTTC
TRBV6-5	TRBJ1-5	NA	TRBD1	CASSPQGAGQPQHF	TGTGCCAGCAGTCCTCAGGGGGCGGGGCAGCCCCAGCATTTT
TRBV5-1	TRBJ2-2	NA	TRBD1	CASSVYRGPGELFF	TGCGCCAGCAGCGTTTACAGGGGCCCCGGGGAGCTGTTTTTT
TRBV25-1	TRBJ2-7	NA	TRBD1	CASSLSPAGGYAQYF	TGTGCCAGCTCGCTATCACCGGCAGGGGGCTACGCGCAGTACTTC
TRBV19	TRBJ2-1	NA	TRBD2	CASSSWTSGRELEQFF	TGTGCCAGTAGTTCATGGACTAGCGGGAGAGAACTTGAGCAGTTCTTC
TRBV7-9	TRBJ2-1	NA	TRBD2	CASSFVTSGRNEQFF	TGTGCCAGCAGCTTTGTGACTAGCGGGAGGAATGAGCAGTTCTTC
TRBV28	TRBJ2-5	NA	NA	CASSFQVRYGETQYF	TGTGCCAGCAGTTTTCAAGTCCGGTACGGTGAGACCCAGTACTTC
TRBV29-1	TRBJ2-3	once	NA	CSVLGSSSSSTDTQYF	TGCAGCGTGTTGGGCAGTAGTTCTTCTAGCACAGATACGCAGTATTTT
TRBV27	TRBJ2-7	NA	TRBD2	CASSLSGAGGFYEQYF	TGTGCCAGCAGTTTATCCGGAGCGGGAGGATTCTACGAGCAGTACTTC
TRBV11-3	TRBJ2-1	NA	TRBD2	CASSLALAGVNEQFF	TGTGCCAGCAGCTTAGCACTAGCGGGAGTCAATGAGCAGTTCTTC
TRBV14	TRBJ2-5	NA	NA	CASSQVRETQYF	TGTGCCAGCAGCCAGGTCAGAGAGACCCAGTACTTC
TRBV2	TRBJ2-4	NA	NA	CASSDQGLQGNIQYF	TGTGCCAGCAGTGACCAGGGACTACAGGGAAACATTCAGTACTTC
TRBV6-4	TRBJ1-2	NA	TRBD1	CASSDSTGGGYTF	TGTGCCAGCAGTGACTCCACAGGGGGAGGCTACACCTTC
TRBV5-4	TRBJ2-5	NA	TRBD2	CASSSTRLAGGVETQYF	TGTGCCAGCAGCTCGACCCGACTAGCGGGAGGTGTGGAGACCCAGTACTTC
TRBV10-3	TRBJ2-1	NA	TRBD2	CAISHGLAGLSESAFNEQFF	TGTGCCATCAGTCACGGACTAGCGGGATTATCGGAGTCGGCGTTCAATGAGCAGTTCTTC
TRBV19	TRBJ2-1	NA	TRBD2	CASKTGLAGANEQFF	TGTGCCAGTAAAACAGGACTAGCGGGAGCCAATGAGCAGTTCTTC
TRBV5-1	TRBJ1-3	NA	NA	CASSQGWGNSGNTIYF	TGCGCCAGCAGCCAGGGCTGGGGAAACTCTGGAAACACCATATATTTT
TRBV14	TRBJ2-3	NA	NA	CASSRSGHRTDTQYF	TGTGCCAGCAGCCGCTCGGGACACCGCACAGATACGCAGTATTTT
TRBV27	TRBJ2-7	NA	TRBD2	CASSWEGGGSYEQYF	TGTGCCAGCAGCTGGGAGGGAGGCGGCTCCTACGAGCAGTACTTC
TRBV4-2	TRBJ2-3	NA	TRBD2	CASSQVTSGRTDTQYF	TGTGCCAGCAGCCAAGTGACTAGCGGGAGGACAGATACGCAGTATTTT
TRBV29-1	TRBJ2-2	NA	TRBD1	CSVEDDRGLPGELFF	TGCAGCGTTGAGGACGACAGGGGGCTTCCCGGGGAGCTGTTTTTT
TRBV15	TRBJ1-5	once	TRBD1	CATSRDPRDRVYSNQPQHF	TGTGCCACCAGCAGAGACCCAAGGGACAGGGTTTATAGCAATCAGCCCCAGCATTTT
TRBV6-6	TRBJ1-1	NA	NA	CASSYSTGTEAFF	TGTGCCAGCAGTTACTCAACTGGCACTGAAGCTTTCTTT
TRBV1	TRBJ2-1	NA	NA	CTSSQDPQGAPLNEQFF	TGCACCAGCAGCCAAGACCCCCAGGGGGCTCCTCTCAATGAGCAGTTCTTC
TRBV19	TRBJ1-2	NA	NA	CASSMYRVKDGYTF	TGTGCCAGTAGTATGTACAGGGTCAAGGATGGCTACACCTTC
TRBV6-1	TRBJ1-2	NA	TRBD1	CASSRRDSSYGYTF	TGTGCCAGCAGCCGTCGGGACAGCTCCTATGGCTACACCTTC
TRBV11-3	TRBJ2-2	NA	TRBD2	CASSRGLVGTGELFF	TGTGCCAGCAGCCGAGGACTAGTCGGCACCGGGGAGCTGTTTTTT
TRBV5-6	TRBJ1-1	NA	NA	CASSLAGFGIEAFF	TGTGCCAGCAGCTTGGCAGGGTTTGGGATTGAAGCTTTCTTT